The 9 T cell receptor beta chains listed next were all sequenced from one sample in a study of beta chain features in type 1 diabetes. The study reverse transcribed the entire isolated RNA, so it sequenced expressed TCRB transcripts. Some clones are missing from TCRdb's copy, which holds only in-frame ones; the method was immunoSEQ multiplex PCR. The sample carries about 40,000 clones, around 60% recorded once. The sequencing input was Tregs from blood. These TCRs come from a woman aged 25 to 39 in good health.

The chain carries TRBV9 and TRBJ2-3, with D unresolved. This CDR3 is 15 amino acids long. The V end was cut by 1 base, the J end by 4 bases, with 13 bases between. Germline loops: CDR1 SGDLS, CDR2 YYNGEE. The CDR3, as DNA: TGTGCCAGCAGCGTACAATGGGCCAATGCAGATACGCAGTATTTT. As protein: CASSVQWANADTQYF.

The CDR3 loop is CASSQTGVNEQFF. The CDR3 coding sequence is TGTGCCAGCAGCCAGACAGGGGTCAATGAGCAGTTCTTC. The chain links TRBV7-9 to TRBJ2-1, with 8 nucleotides matching TRBD1. The CDR3 is 13 amino acids. V gave up 5 bases and J gave up 6 bases; unmatched junction bases: 3. Germline-derived CDR1 and CDR2 are SEHNR and FQNEAQ (reference sequence). Combining the CDR3 with reference TRBV7-9 and TRBJ2-1 gives the whole variable domain DTGVSQNPRHKITKRGQNVTFRCDPISEHNRLYWYRQTLGQGPEFLTYFQNEAQLEKSRLLSDRFSAERPKGSFSTLEIQRTEQGDSAMYLCASSQTGVNEQFFGPGTRLTVL.

The chain links TRBV29-1 to TRBJ2-3, with TRBD2 matching over 10 bases. CDR3 length equals 16 residues. Losses at the gene ends were 4 bases for V and 0 bases for J; bases not matched to a gene: 7. Germline V gene lookup returns CDR1 SQVTM and CDR2 ANQGSEA. CDR3 residues: CSVASGSLASTDTQYF. The CDR3 DNA reads TGCAGCGTTGCTAGCGGGAGTCTCGCTAGCACAGATACGCAGTATTTT.

The chain links TRBV4-2 to TRBJ1-1; D is perhaps TRBD1 (6 bases). The CDR3 is made up of 14 amino acids. Trimming removed 5 bases from V and 3 bases from J, with 13 bases in between. Germline lookup yields CDR1 LGHNA and CDR2 YNFKEQ. As DNA, the CDR3 is TGTGCCAGCAGCTTCAGGGGTGAGGACACTGAAGCTTTCTTT. Amino acids: CASSFRGEDTEAFF.

This rearrangement joins TRBV19 to TRBJ2-3, with 8 bases that match TRBD2. The germline V gene encodes CDR1 LNHDA and CDR2 SQIVND (reference sequence). Trimming took 5 bases from V and 9 from J; bases not matched to a gene: 4. The length of the CDR3 is 12 residues. CDR3 sequence reads: CASSDSGKTQYF. The DNA for the CDR3 is TGTGCCAGTAGTGATAGCGGGAAAACGCAGTATTTT. The entire variable domain, with the rest obtained from reference TRBV19 and TRBJ2-3, is as follows: DGGITQSPKYLFRKEGQNVTLSCEQNLNHDAMYWYRQDPGQGLRLIYYSQIVNDFQKGDIAEGYSVSREKKESFPLTVTSAQKNPTAFYLCASSDSGKTQYFGPGTRLTVL.

The chain joins TRBV7-2 to TRBJ2-5, with 8 bases that match TRBD1. The V segment lost 0 bases and the J segment 6 bases; nucleotides outside the gene matches: 6. Germline V gives CDR1 SGHTA, CDR2 FQGNSA. The CDR3 consists of 15 residues. The CDR3 spells CASSLALGQGQTQYF. The CDR3 DNA is TGTGCCAGCAGCTTAGCCCTCGGACAGGGCCAGACCCAGTACTTC.

This clone was recorded a few times. The chain employs TRBV7-6 and TRBJ2-7, with D maybe TRBD2 (6 bases). Looked up from germline, CDR1 is SGHVS and CDR2 is FNYEAQ. Trimming pared 0 bases from V and 3 bases from J, leaving 6 bases between. This CDR3 is 13 amino acids long. As DNA, the CDR3 is TGTGCCAGCAGCTTAGCGGGGGGCTACGAGCAGTACTTC. Translating it yields CASSLAGGYEQYF.

This clone showed up just a few times. The chain recombines TRBV28 with TRBJ2-1; 7 bases agree with TRBD2. V dropped 6 bases and J dropped 0; count of bases not matched to a gene: 5. CDR1 is MDHEN, CDR2 SYDVKM, per germline. This CDR3 comprises 15 residues. CDR3 in DNA: TGTGCCAGCAGCAAAGCGGGACGCTCCTACAATGAGCAGTTCTTC. It encodes CASSKAGRSYNEQFF.

J is TRBJ2-1 and V is TRBV7-8, with D unresolved. Trimming cost V 2 bases and J 9 bases, with 8 bases left between them. The CDR3 is 12 amino acids. Per the germline V gene, CDR1 is SGHVS and CDR2 is FQNEAQ. Here the CDR3 reads CASSLSASEQFF. Here the CDR3 DNA reads TGTGCCAGCAGCTTATCAGCGAGTGAGCAGTTCTTC. The variable domain in full, with the rest retrieved from reference TRBV7-8 and TRBJ2-1, is GAGVSQSPRYKVAKRGQDVALRCDPISGHVSLFWYQQALGQGPEFLTYFQNEAQLDKSGLPSDRFFAERPEGSVSTLKIQRTQQEDSAVYLCASSLSASEQFFGPGTRLTVL.